This T cell receptor beta chain was retrieved from a study of T cell responses to AZD1222 COVID-19 vaccine listed by TCRdb under 2021. Some background on the complete study: AZD1222 recipients with second doses at about 4 weeks or about 12 weeks were pooled, because spike-specific TCR depth and breadth did not differ between schedules. A total of just over 230 trial participants underwent TCR sequencing, of whom 200 to 220 received two doses of AZD1222 and some 26 received two doses of the MenACWY control vaccine. Enrollment into the trials was organized by age into subgroups of 18-55, 56-69 and 70-plus years, and those subgroups contained roughly 160, 29 and 62 TCR-sequenced participants, respectively.

Points on this clone: Its antigen is currently not known. The sample holds no much larger clone one base away, and base qualities are not on file.

According to the study, the label for this sample's time point signals: baseline before first vaccination. The vaccinee samples were drawn from two UK trials, COV001 and COV002, one of which was a single-blind randomized controlled phase 2/3 trial testing AZD1222 (ChAdOx1 nCoV-19) in healthy adults. Trial participant PBMC samples were collected at day 0 and day 28 after the second dose for TCRbeta chain sequencing. The CDR3 regions of human TCRbeta chains were analyzed by immunosequencing. The original methods were these. Repertoire TCRs were matched against a reference library of SARS-CoV-2-specific TCRs generated with the MIRA antigen-specificity platform. Breadth was defined as the fraction of unique TCRs that were SARS-CoV-2-associated, and depth was defined as the fraction of total T cells that were SARS-CoV-2-associated. Using the MIRA data, each spike-specific TCR was mapped to the spike region that the TCR reacts to and placed in a CD4 or CD8 class. Log10-transformed breadth and depth values were compared by one-way ANOVA with Sidak's multiple comparisons tests. Imported from immuneACCESS, the table was reduced by TCRdb to in-frame sequences with V and J called. These copies leave out some clones; in studies compared against another copy, an unresolved V gene accounts for under half, and the cause of the remainder is not known. V and J calls plus clone size are reproduced from that table; the DNA served to infer D and trimming. This sample comprises some 150,000 clones, about 93% of them detected only once. The ten largest clonotypes hold 1.5% to 2% of the sample.

Points the paper makes about the study in general: A significant rise in spike-specific TCR breadth and depth was observed after two AZD1222 doses relative to day 0 and relative to MenACWY recipients. Reportedly, close to half of the unique spike-specific TCRs recognized epitopes lying outside the regions that are mutated in the B.1.351 and B.1.1.7 variants. Most participants were white British and females outnumbered males, and the authors suggested that clonal diversity may have been underestimated. No day 14 peak-response samples were available, so repertoires were characterized only after the peak T cell response. Conclusions about previously exposed vaccinees are limited because only six or seven AZD1222 recipients were SARS-CoV-2 seropositive at baseline. In the small 56-69-year group, the increase in depth fell short of significance, most likely because of low power. The whole spike protein was spanned by vaccine-associated CD4 TCRs, and dominant responses were seen in regions 160-218 and 743-854.

Here the sequenced sample was peripheral blood, taken on day 0 of AZD1222 vaccination. The source of this sequence is an adult in good health.

The CDR3 region has the sequence CASSPLVREGVIRQPQHF. The DNA sequence is given as TGTGCCAGTAGTCCCCTGGTAAGGGAAGGAGTTATCCGTCAGCCCCAGCATTTT. The receptor chain draws on TRBV19 and TRBJ1-5; the D gene is not confidently resolved. V gives up 5 bases and J gives up 6 bases, and the segment between their germline ends measures 26 bases. The CDR3 holds 18 amino acids from the cysteine to the phenylalanine. CDR3 DNA is the only sequence kept; it has 54 bases, read in frame from the first base. For CDR1 and CDR2, the germline V gene (reference sequence) lists LNHDA and SQIVND.